Shown below are 27 T cell receptor beta chains from a single sample sequenced in a study of CD8 T cells in ankylosing spondylitis. Each CDR3 protein is one row after TCRdb ran MiXCR on the 5' RACE reads. The repertoire has fewer than 50,000 distinct CDR3 sequences, about 11% of them found once; the top ten carry 1.4%. Sequences were obtained from blood, either unsorted or a sorted T cell fraction (not recorded which). All receptors derive from a male donor with ankylosing spondylitis or in good health (not recorded which).

This clonotype was recorded many times. The genes are TRBV5-1 and TRBJ2-3; a possible D gene is TRBD1 (5 bases). CDR1 and CDR2 (germline): SGHRS, YFSETQ. Trimming pared 5 bases from V and 6 bases from J, leaving 16 bases between. The CDR3 consists of 14 residues. CDR3 amino acids: CASSMGPSVDTQYF. The CDR3 DNA is TGCGCCAGCAGTATGGGGCCGTCGGTGGATACGCAGTATTTT.

This clonotype was counted at least ten times. The rearrangement joins TRBV7-8 to TRBJ2-3, with 9 bases that match TRBD1. V trimming: 6 bases; J trimming: 3 bases; junction bases outside the gene matches: 7. The CDR3 is 15 residues long. CDR1 is SGHVS and CDR2 is FQNEAQ in the germline V gene. CDR3 sequence reads: CASRLYDRGTDTQYF. In DNA, the CDR3 is TGTGCCAGCAGATTATACGACAGGGGGACAGATACGCAGTATTTT. Using reference TRBV7-8 and TRBJ2-3 for the parts outside the CDR3, the full variable domain is GAGVSQSPRYKVAKRGQDVALRCDPISGHVSLFWYQQALGQGPEFLTYFQNEAQLDKSGLPSDRFFAERPEGSVSTLKIQRTQQEDSAVYLCASRLYDRGTDTQYFGPGTRLTVL.

V is TRBV5-8 and J is TRBJ1-2, with 8 bases lining up with TRBD1. This CDR3 has 16 residues. Losses at the gene ends were 3 bases for V and 5 bases for J; bases not matched to a gene: 12. The V gene's germline CDR1 is SGHTS and CDR2 YDEGEE. The CDR3 loop reads CASSSGQANDLYGYTF. Written as DNA, the CDR3 is TGTGCCAGCAGCTCGGGACAGGCGAACGATCTATATGGCTACACCTTC.

There are many counts of this clonotype. The chain is built from TRBV12-3 or TRBV12-4 and TRBJ1-2; TRBD1 matches 10 bases. V was clipped by 6 bases and J by 7 bases; unmatched bases: 5. This CDR3 has 13 residues. CDR3 coding DNA: TGTGCCAGCAGGCTGCGGACAGGGGGTGGCTACACCTTC. Translating it yields CASRLRTGGGYTF.

This clonotype was counted between two and nine times. The gene calls are TRBV12-3 or TRBV12-4 and TRBJ2-5; D is perhaps TRBD1 (6 bases). The CDR3 extends over 16 amino acids. The V gene lost 1 base and the J gene lost 4 bases, with 16 bases spanning the gap. The CDR3 DNA is TGTGCCAGCAGTTTAGGGACAGAGACATCAAGAGAGACCCAGTACTTC. Its protein product is CASSLGTETSRETQYF.

This clonotype was counted at least ten times. This chain uses TRBV19 with TRBJ2-3, with 7 nucleotides matching TRBD1. The J segment lost 2 bases and the V segment lost 7 bases, leaving 9 bases of the junction unmatched. CDR1 is LNHDA and CDR2 is SQIVND in the germline V gene (reference sequence). CDR3 length: 15 amino acids. The CDR3 region has the DNA TGTGCCAGTACCAACTTGGGACAGAACACAGATACGCAGTATTTT. It is translated as CASTNLGQNTDTQYF.

This clonotype occurred many times. This chain links TRBV5-1 with TRBJ1-4, with TRBD1 as a possible D gene (5 bases). Germline CDR1 reads SGHRS; CDR2 reads YFSETQ. V was cut by 4 bases and J by 6 bases, with 16 bases left in between. CDR3 length equals 15 residues. The CDR3, as DNA: TGCGCCAGCAGCCTAGGATGGGGGGGGGATGAAAAACTGTTTTTT. Translating gives CASSLGWGGDEKLFF.

The CDR3 is CASSLFGLATDTQYF. The CDR3 nucleotides are TGTGCCAGCAGCTTATTCGGGCTAGCGACAGATACGCAGTATTTT. The chain uses TRBV7-2 and TRBJ2-3, with a weak D call TRBD2 (6 bases). In germline, CDR1 is SGHTA, CDR2 FQGNSA. This CDR3 is 15 amino acids long. Between the trimmed V and J ends, which lost 2 bases and 3 bases, there was a span of 12 bases.

In DNA, the CDR3 is TGTGCCAGCAGCCAAGGGCCTGGGGAGACCCAGTACTTC. Its translation: CASSQGPGETQYF. This sequence joins TRBV3-1 and TRBJ2-5; no definite D call. The CDR3 runs 13 residues. Germline CDR1 LGHDT, CDR2 YNNKEL (reference sequence). V gave up 1 base and J gave up 5 bases, with 8 bases separating them.

The V and J genes are TRBV5-6 and TRBJ1-2; 8 bases line up with TRBD1. CDR3 length: 13 amino acids. The germline gives CDR1 SGHDT, CDR2 YYEEEE. V dropped 3 bases and J dropped 7; count of bases not matched to a gene: 5. Written as DNA, the CDR3 is TGTGCCAGCAGCTGGACAGGGATCAGTGGCTACACCTTC. Protein: CASSWTGISGYTF.

This clonotype occurred many times. The chain is built from TRBV5-4 and TRBJ2-7, with D maybe TRBD1 (6 bases). CDR1 and CDR2 (germline): SGHNT, YYREEE (reference sequence). CDR3 length equals 16 residues. Trimming stripped 0 bases from V and 2 bases from J, with 15 bases between. The CDR3 sequence is CASSLDRAVLTYEQYF. CDR3 bases: TGTGCCAGCAGCTTGGACAGGGCCGTTCTTACCTACGAGCAGTACTTC.

The chain combines TRBV18 with TRBJ1-2; D is unresolved. The ends were cut back, 4 bases at V and 4 bases at J, with 10 bases in the middle. Germline lookup yields CDR1 KGHSH and CDR2 LQKENI. This CDR3 is 13 amino acids long. The CDR3 DNA sequence: TGTGCCAGCTCACTGGAGTTAACCTATGGCTACACCTTC. Its protein is CASSLELTYGYTF.

The gene calls are TRBV12-3 or TRBV12-4 and TRBJ1-1; the D gene is possibly TRBD1 (6 bases). Deletions cut 6 bases from V and 3 bases from J, with 11 bases between. The CDR3 contains 13 residues. The CDR3 DNA reads TGTGCCAGCAGCCCCGGACAGTACACTGAAGCTTTCTTT. Residues: CASSPGQYTEAFF.

This clonotype was detected once. The genes are TRBV11-2 and TRBJ2-1; 8 bases match TRBD2. Trimming at V came to 5 bases and at J to 0 bases, leaving 15 bases not matched to a gene. The CDR3 extends over 19 amino acids. Germline loops: CDR1 SGHAT, CDR2 FQNNGV. CDR3: CASSLRWSAGDSSYNEQFF. The CDR3 nucleotides read TGTGCCAGCAGCCTCAGGTGGTCAGCGGGGGATAGCTCCTACAATGAGCAGTTCTTC.

This clonotype was observed many times. V gene TRBV5-1 combines with J gene TRBJ2-4, with D possibly matching TRBD1 (5 bases). CDR1 SGHRS and CDR2 YFSETQ come from the germline V gene. CDR3 length: 15 amino acids. Between the trimmed V and J ends, which lost 0 bases and 0 bases, there was a span of 7 bases. CDR3 region: CASSLDRLAKNIQYF. The CDR3, as DNA: TGCGCCAGCAGCTTGGACAGGCTAGCCAAAAACATTCAGTACTTC. Together with reference TRBV5-1 and TRBJ2-4, the CDR3 gives the full variable domain: KAGVTQTPRYLIKTRGQQVTLSCSPISGHRSVSWYQQTPGQGLQFLFEYFSETQRNKGNFPGRFSGRQFSNSRSEMNVSTLELGDSALYLCASSLDRLAKNIQYFGAGTRLSVL.

This clonotype was detected many times. This rearrangement joins TRBV28 to TRBJ2-5; 7 nucleotides match TRBD2. Trimming removed 1 base from V and 2 bases from J; junction bases left unmatched: 19. Germline-derived CDR1 and CDR2 are MDHEN and SYDVKM. This CDR3 region has 20 residues. CDR3 amino acids: CASSLFRGTKQAARQETQYF. The CDR3 DNA sequence: TGTGCCAGCAGTTTATTCCGCGGGACTAAGCAAGCGGCACGACAAGAGACCCAGTACTTC.

This clonotype showed up just a few times. The chain combines TRBV7-6 with TRBJ2-7; the D gene could be TRBD1 or TRBD2 (5 bases each). V gave up 5 bases and J gave up 4 bases, with 12 bases separating them. The germline V gene has CDR1 SGHVS and CDR2 FNYEAQ. The CDR3 is made up of 13 amino acids. CDR3 coding DNA: TGTGCCAGCAGCAGGGGACGGATGTACGAGCAGTACTTC. Amino acids: CASSRGRMYEQYF.

This clonotype was seen repeatedly, ten times or more. The V and J genes are TRBV3-1 and TRBJ2-7; D gene unclear. V was cut by 0 bases and J by 7 bases, with 10 bases left in between. From germline, CDR1 is LGHDT and CDR2 YNNKEL (reference sequence). CDR3 size: 13 residues. This chain's CDR3 is CASSQDLRLEQYF. Written as DNA, the CDR3 is TGTGCCAGCAGCCAAGATCTACGACTTGAGCAGTACTTC.

J is TRBJ1-3 and V is TRBV7-2; D is ambiguous. Germline CDR1 reads SGHTA; CDR2 reads FQGNSA. Trimming cost V 1 base and J 4 bases, with 11 bases left between them. This CDR3 region has 15 residues. The CDR3 sequence: CASSLVVGSGNTIYF. The CDR3 nucleotides read TGTGCCAGCAGCTTAGTCGTCGGATCAGGAAACACCATATATTTT.

There are many counts of this clonotype. The rearrangement links TRBV5-1 to TRBJ2-5; D remains unclear. The V and J ends lost 3 bases and 2 bases respectively, with 5 bases between them. Germline CDR1 is SGHRS and CDR2 is YFSETQ. The CDR3 spans 12 residues. The CDR3 bases are TGCGCCAGCAGCTACGATCAAGAGACCCAGTACTTC. Protein: CASSYDQETQYF.

This clonotype occurred a few times. The chain joins TRBV6-6 to TRBJ1-4; TRBD1 aligns across 8 bases. With 2 bases clipped from V and 7 bases from J, the junction kept 3 bases outside the gene matches. CDR3 length: 14 amino acids. Germline V gene sequence: CDR1 MNHNY, CDR2 SVGAGI (reference sequence). The DNA for the CDR3 is TGTGCCAGCAGTTACGGGGGACAGGTTGAAAAACTGTTTTTT. Amino acid sequence: CASSYGGQVEKLFF.

At least ten counts were recorded for this clonotype. The CDR3 is CASSVQPNTEAFF. DNA of the CDR3: TGTGCCAGCAGCGTTCAACCGAACACTGAAGCTTTCTTT. The chain recombines TRBV2 with TRBJ1-1; D call uncertain. This CDR3 is built from 13 residues. Trimming took off 6 bases at V and 1 base at J, with 9 bases between the two ends. CDR1 is SNHLY, CDR2 FYNNEI, per germline. The variable domain in full, with the rest retrieved from reference TRBV2 and TRBJ1-1, is EPEVTQTPSHQVTQMGQEVILRCVPISNHLYFYWYRQILGQKVEFLVSFYNNEISEKSEIFDDQFSVERPDGSNFTLKIRSTKLEDSAMYFCASSVQPNTEAFFGQGTRLTVV.

This clonotype was seen at least ten times. V and J are TRBV5-1 and TRBJ1-5, with TRBD1 as a possible D gene (5 bases). There are 15 residues in the CDR3. Trimming removed 1 base from V and 4 bases from J, with 12 bases in between. Germline loops: CDR1 SGHRS, CDR2 YFSETQ. CDR3 in amino acids: CASSLSTGGNQPQHF. DNA of the CDR3: TGCGCCAGCAGCTTGTCAACTGGGGGGAATCAGCCCCAGCATTTT.

In its sample, this clonotype was seen many times. The rearrangement uses TRBV20-1 and TRBJ2-2; 7 nucleotides line up with TRBD1. The V gene's germline CDR1 is DFQATT and CDR2 SNEGSKA (reference sequence). The ends lost 6 bases at V and 4 bases at J; junction bases unmatched: 5. This CDR3 region has 13 residues. The CDR3, as DNA: TGCAGTGCATGGACAGGACCCACCGGGGAGCTGTTTTTT. Its protein is CSAWTGPTGELFF.

This clonotype occurred many times. The chain links TRBV12-3 or TRBV12-4 to TRBJ1-2; D remains unclear. The CDR3 runs to 13 residues. Trimming cost V 5 bases and J 0 bases, with 7 bases left between them. The CDR3 nucleotides read TGTGCCAGCAGTCAATTAGCTAACTATGGCTACACCTTC. This gives the protein CASSQLANYGYTF.

The chain combines TRBV7-9 with TRBJ1-2; perhaps TRBD1 as D (6 bases). Germline V lookup: CDR1 SEHNR, CDR2 FQNEAQ (reference sequence). V lost 5 bases to trimming and J lost 2 bases, with 9 bases between them. The CDR3 has 13 residues. The CDR3 bases are TGTGCCAGCAGCCCAACAGGGAACTATGGCTACACCTTC. Encoded protein: CASSPTGNYGYTF.

The chain is built from TRBV30 and TRBJ2-7; D gene ambiguous. CDR1 and CDR2 (germline): GTSNPN, SVGIG (reference sequence). The V gene lost 1 base and the J gene lost 3 bases, with 10 bases spanning the gap. There are 13 residues in the CDR3. The CDR3 DNA sequence: TGTGCCTGGAGTGCCGGGCAGTACTACGAGCAGTACTTC. Translated: CAWSAGQYYEQYF. The whole variable domain, remainder taken from reference TRBV30 and TRBJ2-7, is SQTIHQWPATLVQPVGSPLSLECTVEGTSNPNLYWYRQAAGRGLQLLFYSVGIGQISSEVPQNLSASRPQDRQFILSSKKLLLSDSGFYLCAWSAGQYYEQYFGPGTRLTVT.